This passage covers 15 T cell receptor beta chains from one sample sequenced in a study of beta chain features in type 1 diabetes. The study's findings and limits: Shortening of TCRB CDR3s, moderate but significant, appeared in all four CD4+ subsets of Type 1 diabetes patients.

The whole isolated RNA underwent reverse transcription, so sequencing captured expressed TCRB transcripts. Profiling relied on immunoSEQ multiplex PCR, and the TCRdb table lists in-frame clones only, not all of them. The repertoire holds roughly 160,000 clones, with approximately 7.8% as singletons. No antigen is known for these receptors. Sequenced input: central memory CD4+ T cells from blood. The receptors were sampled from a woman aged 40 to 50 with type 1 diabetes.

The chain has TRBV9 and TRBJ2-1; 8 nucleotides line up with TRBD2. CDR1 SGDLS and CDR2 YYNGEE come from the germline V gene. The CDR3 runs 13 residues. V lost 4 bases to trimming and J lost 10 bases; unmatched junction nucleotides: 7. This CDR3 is CASSLGRLAEQFF. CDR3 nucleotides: TGTGCCAGCAGCTTAGGCCGACTAGCGGAGCAGTTCTTC.

CDR3 DNA: TGCGCCAGCAGCCAAGAGGGGGGTGGGACCCAGTACTTC. It is translated as CASSQEGGGTQYF. This chain links TRBV4-3 with TRBJ2-5; D is possibly TRBD2 (6 bases). This CDR3 spans 13 amino acids. Looked up from germline, CDR1 is LGHNA and CDR2 is YSLEER. Trimming took off 0 bases at V and 7 bases at J, with 9 bases between the two ends.

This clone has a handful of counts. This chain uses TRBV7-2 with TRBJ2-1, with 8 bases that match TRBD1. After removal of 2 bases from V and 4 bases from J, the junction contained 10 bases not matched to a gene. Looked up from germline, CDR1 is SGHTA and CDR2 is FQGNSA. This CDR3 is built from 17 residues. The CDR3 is CASSLNMAGTGYNEQFF. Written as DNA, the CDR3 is TGTGCCAGCAGCTTAAATATGGCGGGGACAGGATACAATGAGCAGTTCTTC. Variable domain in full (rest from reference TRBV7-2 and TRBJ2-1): GAGVSQSPSNKVTEKGKDVELRCDPISGHTALYWYRQSLGQGLEFLIYFQGNSAPDKSGLPSDRFSAERTGGSVSTLTIQRTQQEDSAVYLCASSLNMAGTGYNEQFFGPGTRLTVL.

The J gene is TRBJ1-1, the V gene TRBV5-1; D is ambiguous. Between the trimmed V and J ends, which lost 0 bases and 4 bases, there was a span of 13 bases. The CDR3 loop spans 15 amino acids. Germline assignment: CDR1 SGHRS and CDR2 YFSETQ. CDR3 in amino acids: CASSLGRKGGTEAFF. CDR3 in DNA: TGCGCCAGCAGCTTGGGACGGAAGGGAGGCACTGAAGCTTTCTTT. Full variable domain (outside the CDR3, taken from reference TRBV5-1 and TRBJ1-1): KAGVTQTPRYLIKTRGQQVTLSCSPISGHRSVSWYQQTPGQGLQFLFEYFSETQRNKGNFPGRFSGRQFSNSRSEMNVSTLELGDSALYLCASSLGRKGGTEAFFGQGTRLTVV.

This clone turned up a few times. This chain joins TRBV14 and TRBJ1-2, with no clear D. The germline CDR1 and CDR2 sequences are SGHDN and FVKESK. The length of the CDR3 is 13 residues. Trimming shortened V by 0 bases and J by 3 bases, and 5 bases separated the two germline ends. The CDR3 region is CASSQDTYYGYTF. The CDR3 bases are TGTGCCAGCAGCCAAGACACTTACTATGGCTACACCTTC.

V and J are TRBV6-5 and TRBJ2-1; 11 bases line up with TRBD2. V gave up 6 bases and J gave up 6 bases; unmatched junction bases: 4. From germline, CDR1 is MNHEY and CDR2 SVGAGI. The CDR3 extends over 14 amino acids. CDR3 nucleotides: TGTGCCAGCAGATCCGGACTAGCGGGCAATGAGCAGTTCTTC. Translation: CASRSGLAGNEQFF.

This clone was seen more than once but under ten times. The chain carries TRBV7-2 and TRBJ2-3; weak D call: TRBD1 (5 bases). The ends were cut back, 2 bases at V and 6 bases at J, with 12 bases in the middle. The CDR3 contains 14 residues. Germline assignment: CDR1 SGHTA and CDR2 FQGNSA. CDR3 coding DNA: TGTGCCAGCAGCTTACCTGGGGCGTCGGATACGCAGTATTTT. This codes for CASSLPGASDTQYF.

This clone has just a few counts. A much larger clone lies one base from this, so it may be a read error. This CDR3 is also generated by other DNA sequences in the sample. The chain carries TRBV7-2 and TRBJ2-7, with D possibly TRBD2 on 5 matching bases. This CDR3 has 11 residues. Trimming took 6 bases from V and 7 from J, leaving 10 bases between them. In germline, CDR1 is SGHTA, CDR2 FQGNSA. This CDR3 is CASSYRGEQYF. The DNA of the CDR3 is TGTGCCAGCAGTTATCGGGGAGAGCAGTACTTC.

The CDR3 region is CASSFGQASGGYTF. CDR3 in DNA: TGTGCCAGCAGCTTTGGACAGGCGTCGGGAGGCTACACCTTC. The chain is built from TRBV5-4 and TRBJ1-2, with 7 bases identical to TRBD1. The CDR3 has 14 amino acids. The trim removed 2 bases at V and 8 bases at J, leaving 9 bases unmatched. Germline CDR1 SGHNT, CDR2 YYREEE (reference sequence).

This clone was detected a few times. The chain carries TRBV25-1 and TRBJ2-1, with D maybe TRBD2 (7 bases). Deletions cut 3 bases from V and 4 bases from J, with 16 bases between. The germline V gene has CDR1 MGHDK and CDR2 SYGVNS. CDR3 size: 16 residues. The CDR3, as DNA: TGTGCCAGCAGTGATCGAAGGGGGGGTATGTACAATGAGCAGTTCTTC. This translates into CASSDRRGGMYNEQFF.

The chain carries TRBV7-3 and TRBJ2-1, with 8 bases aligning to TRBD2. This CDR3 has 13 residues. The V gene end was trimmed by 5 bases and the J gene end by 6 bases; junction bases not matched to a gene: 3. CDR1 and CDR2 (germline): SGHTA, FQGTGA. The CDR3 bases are TGTGCCAGCAGCCCGCGGGAGGCCAATGAGCAGTTCTTC. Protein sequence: CASSPREANEQFF.

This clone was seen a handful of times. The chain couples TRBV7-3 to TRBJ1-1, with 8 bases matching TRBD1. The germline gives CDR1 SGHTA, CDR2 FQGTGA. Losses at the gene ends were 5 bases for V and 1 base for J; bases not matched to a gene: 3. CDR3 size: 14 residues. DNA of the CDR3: TGTGCCAGCAGCCTGGGACAGGAGAACACTGAAGCTTTCTTT. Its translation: CASSLGQENTEAFF. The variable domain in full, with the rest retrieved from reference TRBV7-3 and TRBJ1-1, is GAGVSQTPSNKVTEKGKYVELRCDPISGHTALYWYRQSLGQGPEFLIYFQGTGAADDSGLPNDRFFAVRPEGSVSTLKIQRTERGDSAVYLCASSLGQENTEAFFGQGTRLTVV.

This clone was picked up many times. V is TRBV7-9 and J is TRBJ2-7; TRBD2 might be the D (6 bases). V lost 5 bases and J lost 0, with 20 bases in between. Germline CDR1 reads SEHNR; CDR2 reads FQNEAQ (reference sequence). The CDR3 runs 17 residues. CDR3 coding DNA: TGTGCCAGCAGCCCCGGACTCACACTAGCCTCCTCCTACGAGCAGTACTTC. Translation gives CASSPGLTLASSYEQYF.

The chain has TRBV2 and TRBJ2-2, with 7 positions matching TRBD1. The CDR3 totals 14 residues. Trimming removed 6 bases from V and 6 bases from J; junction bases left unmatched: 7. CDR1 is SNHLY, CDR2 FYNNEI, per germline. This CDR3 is CASRGTEAAGELFF. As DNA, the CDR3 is TGTGCCAGCAGAGGGACAGAGGCGGCCGGGGAGCTGTTTTTT. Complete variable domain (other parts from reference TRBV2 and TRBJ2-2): EPEVTQTPSHQVTQMGQEVILRCVPISNHLYFYWYRQILGQKVEFLVSFYNNEISEKSEIFDDQFSVERPDGSNFTLKIRSTKLEDSAMYFCASRGTEAAGELFFGEGSRLTVL.

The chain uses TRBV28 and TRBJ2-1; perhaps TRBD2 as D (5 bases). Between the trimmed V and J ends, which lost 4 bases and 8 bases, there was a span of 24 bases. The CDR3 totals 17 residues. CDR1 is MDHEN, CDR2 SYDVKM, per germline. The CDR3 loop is CASSSPSKAVVRDEQFF. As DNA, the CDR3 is TGTGCCAGCAGTTCCCCCTCTAAGGCCGTTGTGAGGGATGAGCAGTTCTTC.